Listed here are 5 T cell receptor beta chains from one sample, sequenced in a study of T cell repertoires in cytomegalovirus infection. Each CDR3 protein gets one entry after TCRdb re-called the reads with MiXCR. The table records 310,000 or so distinct CDR3 sequences, about a sixth of them present only once. The sample was PBMCs. The receptors come from a human donor in good health (CMV status not recorded). Some clones in this sample may be carry-over from other donors' samples.

This clonotype was seen many times. The V call is TRBV20-1, the J call TRBJ1-1, with D possibly TRBD1 on 6 matching bases. The CDR3 contains 14 residues. Trimming stripped 0 bases from V and 2 bases from J, with 10 bases between. The V gene's germline CDR1 is DFQATT and CDR2 SNEGSKA (reference sequence). In nucleotides, the CDR3 is TGCAGTGCTAGAGAAGGGGGACCCAACACTGAAGCTTTCTTT. Its translation: CSAREGGPNTEAFF.

This clonotype was detected only a few times. V is TRBV27 and J is TRBJ1-5; TRBD1 matches at 11 bases. CDR1 MNHEY and CDR2 SMNVEV come from the germline V gene (reference sequence). The trim removed 2 bases at V and 3 bases at J, leaving 24 bases unmatched. The CDR3 loop spans 23 amino acids. The DNA of the CDR3 is TGTGCCAGCAGTTTAAAAGAGTTGGGTCTCGGACAGGGGGCGCGATATATCAATCAGCCCCAGCATTTT. Residues: CASSLKELGLGQGARYINQPQHF.

This clonotype came up many times. This chain uses TRBV6-2 or TRBV6-3 with TRBJ2-7; 13 bases match TRBD2. The trim removed 4 bases at V and 7 bases at J, leaving 22 bases unmatched. From germline, CDR1 is MNHEY and CDR2 SVGEGT. The CDR3 runs 20 residues. CDR3 residues: CASSSPTALGLAGTFWEQYF. CDR3 sequence (DNA): TGTGCCAGCAGTTCCCCAACTGCCTTGGGACTAGCGGGGACTTTTTGGGAGCAGTACTTC.

The chain is built from TRBV12-3 or TRBV12-4 and TRBJ2-2; tentatively, D is TRBD1 (5 bases). CDR3 length: 15 residues. Trimming took 7 bases from V and 7 from J, leaving 19 bases between them. The CDR3 reads CASTTRVGSGGELFF. The CDR3 bases are TGTGCCAGCACCACCAGGGTCGGCTCGGGCGGGGAGCTGTTTTTT.

The J gene is TRBJ2-7, the V gene TRBV20-1; D ambiguous. The CDR3 is made up of 11 amino acids. Deletions cut 7 bases from V and 3 bases from J, with 10 bases between. Germline CDR1 and CDR2: DFQATT and SNEGSKA (reference sequence). DNA for the CDR3: TGCAGTGGCAATATGGACTACGAGCAGTACTTC. Translating it yields CSGNMDYEQYF.